The clone carrying this T cell receptor beta chain has a count of ten or more. Antigen specificity is unknown. The data were obtained in a study of read filtering for tumor transcriptome and immune sequencing. Every patient had bone marrow sampled while the disease was active. This library used approximately 0.4 ug RNA and molecular barcoded adaptors spanning alpha/delta and beta/gamma chains. TCRdb reanalysed the reads using MiXCR and keeps one entry per CDR3 protein. The sample holds approximately 150,000 distinct CDR3 sequences, 13% seen once. Findings and caveats of the study: Even smaller IR-seq throughput identified most shared clonotypes.

The CDR3 is 15 amino acids. The germline CDR1 and CDR2 sequences are MNHNY and SVGAGI (reference sequence). The germline V and J ends were trimmed by 6 bases and 8 bases, with 19 bases remaining between them. Material: a population of CD138-negative cells sorted from bone marrow. The rearrangement links TRBV6-6 to TRBJ1-4; D not resolved. The clonotype comes from a donor aged 40 or older with multiple myeloma. The CDR3 bases are TGTGCCAGCAGCTCCCAGCCGGCGGGCCGCGAAAAACTGTTTTTT. It translates to CASSSQPAGREKLFF.